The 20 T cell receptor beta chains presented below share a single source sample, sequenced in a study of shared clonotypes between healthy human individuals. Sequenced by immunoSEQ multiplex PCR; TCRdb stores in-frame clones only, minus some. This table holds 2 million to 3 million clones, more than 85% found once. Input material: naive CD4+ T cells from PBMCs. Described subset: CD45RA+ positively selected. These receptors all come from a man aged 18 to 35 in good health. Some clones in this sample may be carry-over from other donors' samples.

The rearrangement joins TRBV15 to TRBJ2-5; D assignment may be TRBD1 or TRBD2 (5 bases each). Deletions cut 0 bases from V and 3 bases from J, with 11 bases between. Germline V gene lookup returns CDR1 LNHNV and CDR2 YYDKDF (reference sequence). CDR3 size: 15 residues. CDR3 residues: CATSRDGGEEETQYF. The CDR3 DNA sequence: TGTGCCACCAGCAGAGATGGGGGAGAAGAAGAGACCCAGTACTTC.

The chain's CDR3 is CARIGRTGNTIYF. The CDR3 DNA sequence: TGTGCCAGAATTGGACGAACTGGAAACACCATATATTTT. The genes are TRBV9 and TRBJ1-3; D call uncertain. The CDR3 has 13 residues. Germline values: CDR1 SGDLS, CDR2 YYNGEE. Trimming left V 8 bases short and J 2 bases short, with 11 bases between.

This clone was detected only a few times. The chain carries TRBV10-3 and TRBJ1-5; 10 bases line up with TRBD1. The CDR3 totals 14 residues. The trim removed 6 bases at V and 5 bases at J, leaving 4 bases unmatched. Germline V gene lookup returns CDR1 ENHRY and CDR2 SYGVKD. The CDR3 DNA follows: TGTGCCATCAGGGACAGGGGGATTGATCAGCCCCAGCATTTT. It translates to CAIRDRGIDQPQHF.

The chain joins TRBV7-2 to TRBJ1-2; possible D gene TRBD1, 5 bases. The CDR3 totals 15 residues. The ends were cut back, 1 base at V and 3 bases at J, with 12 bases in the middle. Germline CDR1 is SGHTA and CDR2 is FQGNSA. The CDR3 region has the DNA TGTGCCAGCAGCTTAGTCGCCAGGGCGGACTATGGCTACACCTTC. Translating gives CASSLVARADYGYTF.

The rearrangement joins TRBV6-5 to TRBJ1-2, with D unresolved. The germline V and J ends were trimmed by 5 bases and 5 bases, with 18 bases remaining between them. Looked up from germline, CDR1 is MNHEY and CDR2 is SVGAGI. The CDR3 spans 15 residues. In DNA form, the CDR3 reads TGTGCCAGCAGTCCACGCCGACAAAGCTATTATGGCTACACCTTC. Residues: CASSPRRQSYYGYTF.

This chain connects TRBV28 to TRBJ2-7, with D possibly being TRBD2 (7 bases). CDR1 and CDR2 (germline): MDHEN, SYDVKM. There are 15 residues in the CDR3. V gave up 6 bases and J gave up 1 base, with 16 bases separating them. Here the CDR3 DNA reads TGTGCCAGCAGGCTAGGGGGGGCGTTATCCTACGAGCAGTACTTC. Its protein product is CASRLGGALSYEQYF.

The CDR3 bases are TGCGCCAGCAGCAGAGGTGGGGTCGCAGATACGCAGTATTTT. Residues: CASSRGGVADTQYF. J is TRBJ2-3 and V is TRBV5-1, with D uncertain. The CDR3 sequence is 14 residues long. The V gene's germline CDR1 is SGHRS and CDR2 YFSETQ. The V end lost 4 bases, the J end lost 4 bases, and 13 bases lay between the germline ends.

The CDR3 DNA sequence: TGCAGCGTGTCTGGACAGGGGGCTCTCACAGATACGCAGTATTTT. Translated: CSVSGQGALTDTQYF. V usage is TRBV29-1 and J usage is TRBJ2-3; 11 bases line up with TRBD1. CDR3 length: 15 amino acids. Germline-derived CDR1 and CDR2 are SQVTM and ANQGSEA. V lost 6 bases, J lost 2 bases, and 7 bases stayed unmatched.

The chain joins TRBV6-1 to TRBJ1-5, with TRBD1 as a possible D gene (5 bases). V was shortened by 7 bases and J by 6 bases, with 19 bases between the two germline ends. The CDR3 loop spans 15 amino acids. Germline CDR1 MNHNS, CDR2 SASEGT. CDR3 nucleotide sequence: TGTGCCAGCAAAGAGACAGTTCACGCCCCTCAGCCCCAGCATTTT. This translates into CASKETVHAPQPQHF.

CDR3 in amino acids: CASSLGGQGTTDTQYF. The CDR3 nucleotides are TGTGCCAGCAGCTTAGGCGGTCAGGGAACCACAGATACGCAGTATTTT. The chain has TRBV7-2 and TRBJ2-3; D perhaps matches TRBD1 (5 bases). The CDR3 sequence is 16 residues long. The V end was cut by 1 base, the J end by 2 bases, with 13 bases between. Germline V gene lookup returns CDR1 SGHTA and CDR2 FQGNSA.

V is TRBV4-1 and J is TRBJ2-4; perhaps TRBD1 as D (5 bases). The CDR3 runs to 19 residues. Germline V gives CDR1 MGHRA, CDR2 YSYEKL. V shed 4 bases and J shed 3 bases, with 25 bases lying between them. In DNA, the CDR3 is TGCGCCAGCAGCCCCCCATTCGTTGCAGGGCCTTCGGGCAAAAACATTCAGTACTTC. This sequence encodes CASSPPFVAGPSGKNIQYF.

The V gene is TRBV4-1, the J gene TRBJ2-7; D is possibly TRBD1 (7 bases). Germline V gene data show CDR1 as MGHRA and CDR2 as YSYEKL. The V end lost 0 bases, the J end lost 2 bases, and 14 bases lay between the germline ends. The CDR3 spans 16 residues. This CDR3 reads CASSQDQGGFAYEQYF. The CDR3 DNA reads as TGCGCCAGCAGCCAAGATCAGGGGGGATTTGCCTACGAGCAGTACTTC.

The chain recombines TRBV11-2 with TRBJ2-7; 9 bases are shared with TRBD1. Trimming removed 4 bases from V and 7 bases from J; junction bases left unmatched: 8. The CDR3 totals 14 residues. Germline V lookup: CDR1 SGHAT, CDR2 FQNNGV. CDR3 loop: CASSSRDRDQEQYF. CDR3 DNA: TGTGCCAGCAGCTCCCGGGACAGGGATCAGGAGCAGTACTTC.

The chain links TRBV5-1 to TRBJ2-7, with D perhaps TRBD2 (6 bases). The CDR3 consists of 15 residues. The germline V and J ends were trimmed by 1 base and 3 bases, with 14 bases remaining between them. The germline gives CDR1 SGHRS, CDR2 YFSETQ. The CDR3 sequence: CASSLLGLGRYEQYF. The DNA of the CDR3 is TGCGCCAGCAGCTTGTTGGGACTGGGGCGCTACGAGCAGTACTTC.

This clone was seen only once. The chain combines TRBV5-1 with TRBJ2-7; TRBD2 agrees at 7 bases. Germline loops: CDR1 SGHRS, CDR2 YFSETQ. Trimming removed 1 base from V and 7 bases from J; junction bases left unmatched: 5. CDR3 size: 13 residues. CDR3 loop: CASSLMREQEQYF. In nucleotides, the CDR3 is TGCGCCAGCAGCTTGATGCGGGAGCAAGAGCAGTACTTC.

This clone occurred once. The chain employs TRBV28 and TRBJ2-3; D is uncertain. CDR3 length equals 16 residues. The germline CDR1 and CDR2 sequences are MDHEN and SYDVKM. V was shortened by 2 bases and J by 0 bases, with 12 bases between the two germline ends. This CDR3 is CASSLGLSVSTDTQYF. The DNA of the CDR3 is TGTGCCAGCAGTTTAGGCTTATCGGTCAGCACAGATACGCAGTATTTT.

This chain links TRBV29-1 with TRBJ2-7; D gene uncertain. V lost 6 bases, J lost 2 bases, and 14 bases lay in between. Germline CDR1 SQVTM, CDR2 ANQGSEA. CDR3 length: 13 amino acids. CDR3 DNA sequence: TGCAGCGTCCGGGTGCCTGGGCCCTACGAGCAGTACTTC. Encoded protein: CSVRVPGPYEQYF.

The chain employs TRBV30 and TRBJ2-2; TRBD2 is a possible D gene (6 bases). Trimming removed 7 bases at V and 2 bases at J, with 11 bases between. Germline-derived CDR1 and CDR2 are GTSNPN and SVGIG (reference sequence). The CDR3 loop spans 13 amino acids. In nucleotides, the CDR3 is TGTGCCTATTCTAGCGCTAACACCGGGGAGCTGTTTTTT. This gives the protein CAYSSANTGELFF.

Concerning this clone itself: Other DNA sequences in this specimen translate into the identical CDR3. CDR3 DNA: TGCGCCAGCAGCTTGCGGGGGGGCGAGCAGTTCTTC. It encodes CASSLRGGEQFF. This rearrangement joins TRBV5-1 to TRBJ2-1, with TRBD2 identical over 8 bases. V lost 1 base to trimming and J lost 10 bases; unmatched junction nucleotides: 1. The length of the CDR3 is 12 residues. Per germline, CDR1 SGHRS and CDR2 YFSETQ.

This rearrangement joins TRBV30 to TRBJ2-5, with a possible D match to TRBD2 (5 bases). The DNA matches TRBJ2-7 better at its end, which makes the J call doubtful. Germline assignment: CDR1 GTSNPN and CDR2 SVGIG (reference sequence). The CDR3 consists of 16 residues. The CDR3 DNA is TGTGCCTGGAGCTTAGGGTCCGCATTAGGGAGCTACGAGCAGTACTTC. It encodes CAWSLGSALGSYEQYF.